This entry features one T cell receptor beta chain sequence. Per the authors' pipeline: Reference gene primers were amplified, and this amplification served to estimate nucleated cell counts. Sequencing used immunoSEQ multiplex PCR; TCRdb keeps in-frame clones, though not all of them. V and J calls and clone size are given by that table; D and trimming were obtained from the DNA. This table holds 200,000 to 300,000 clones, 70% to 90% found once. Trimming cost V 0 bases and J 0 bases, with 15 bases left between them. Germline V gene sequence: CDR1 SGHRS, CDR2 YFSETQ. The CDR3 totals 17 residues. The source of the sample is a study of blood T cell repertoires in COVID-19. Study as a whole: Donors in the United States, Italy and Spain gave samples during acute or convalescent COVID-19. PBMCs, B-cell-depleted T cells, or T cells provided the cDNA or gDNA that made up the material.

This sequence joins TRBV5-1 and TRBJ1-1, with a tentative D call TRBD1 (5 bases). Sequencing was carried out using peripheral blood. The receptor's source is a woman aged 40 to 55 with acute or convalescent COVID-19. CDR3 nucleotides: TGCGCCAGCAGCTTGGAGGTTGGGGGGGATATGAACACTGAAGCTTTCTTT. It codes for CASSLEVGGDMNTEAFF.